These 31 T cell receptor beta chains share one sample of origin, sequenced in a study of breast tumors, draining lymph nodes, adjacent tissues. Axillary draining lymph nodes of breast cancer patients supplied the node samples. A single record per CDR3 protein comes from TCRdb applying MiXCR to the multiplex PCR reads. The sample holds about 89,000 distinct CDR3 sequences; approximately 30% are singletons and the top ten take 8.1%. Sequenced: axillary lymph node tissue. Receptors originate from a female donor with breast cancer. Some clones in this sample may be carry-over from other donors' samples.

The rearrangement uses TRBV12-3 or TRBV12-4 and TRBJ2-4; 7 bases agree with TRBD2. V shed 3 bases and J 9 bases; nucleotides not matched to a gene: 11. The length of the CDR3 is 15 residues. The CDR3 DNA reads TGTGCCAGCAGTTTGGGAGGCGGGAGTATAATCATTCAGTACTTC. It specifies CASSLGGGSIIIQYF.

For the CDR3, the DNA is TGTGCCAGCAGCTTCGGGACTAGCGGGAACAATGAGCAGTTCTTC. It specifies CASSFGTSGNNEQFF. The rearrangement links TRBV5-4 to TRBJ2-1; 13 nucleotides align to TRBD2. CDR1 SGHNT and CDR2 YYREEE come from the germline V gene (reference sequence). Losses at the gene ends were 2 bases for V and 5 bases for J; bases not matched to a gene: 1. The CDR3 length is 15 residues.

This clonotype appeared a single time. A much larger clone differs from this one at a single base, so this may be a read error. The V and J genes are TRBV27 and TRBJ1-2, with D tentatively TRBD1 (6 bases). V lost 5 bases to trimming and J lost 3 bases, with 19 bases between them. The CDR3 extends over 16 amino acids. Germline V gene sequence: CDR1 MNHEY, CDR2 SMNVEV (reference sequence). The CDR3 region is CASSKRIGGAHYGYTF. CDR3 bases: TGTGCCAGCAGTAAACGGATAGGGGGGGCCCACTATGGCTACACCTTC.

This clonotype was seen ten or more times. The chain couples TRBV5-1 to TRBJ2-7; possibly TRBD1 for D (6 bases). Trimming took off 2 bases at V and 6 bases at J, with 12 bases between the two ends. Germline assignment: CDR1 SGHRS and CDR2 YFSETQ. The CDR3 extends over 13 amino acids. The CDR3 protein is CASSFPLGGEQYF. The DNA for the CDR3 is TGCGCCAGCAGCTTCCCATTAGGGGGCGAGCAGTACTTC.

This clonotype was counted ten times or more. The gene calls are TRBV5-1 and TRBJ2-5; D gene uncertain. This CDR3 comprises 13 residues. Germline CDR1 reads SGHRS; CDR2 reads YFSETQ. Trimming pared 1 base from V and 5 bases from J, leaving 9 bases between. CDR3 coding DNA: TGCGCCAGCAGCTTGATGGGGTGGGAGACCCAGTACTTC. It translates to CASSLMGWETQYF.

This clonotype was counted a few times. J is TRBJ1-4 and V is TRBV28, with D possibly matching TRBD1 (5 bases). Per germline, CDR1 MDHEN and CDR2 SYDVKM. CDR3 length equals 13 residues. Trimming stripped 5 bases from V and 11 bases from J, with 15 bases between. The CDR3 region has the DNA TGTGCCAGCAGTGGGGACTCGTCGGGGAAACTGTTTTTT. Encoded protein: CASSGDSSGKLFF.

V gene TRBV20-1 combines with J gene TRBJ2-5; 10 bases are a match to TRBD2. CDR1 is DFQATT and CDR2 is SNEGSKA in the germline V gene (reference sequence). The CDR3 sequence is 15 residues long. Trimming took 2 bases from V and 5 from J; bases not matched to a gene: 8. The CDR3 sequence is CSARQTSGFWETQYF. In DNA form, the CDR3 reads TGCAGTGCTAGACAGACTAGCGGGTTCTGGGAGACCCAGTACTTC.

This clonotype was seen ten or more times. The chain uses TRBV12-5 and TRBJ1-5; possible D gene TRBD1, 5 bases. This CDR3 is 12 amino acids long. Per the germline V gene, CDR1 is LGHNT and CDR2 is FRNRAP. Between the trimmed V and J ends, which lost 4 bases and 9 bases, there was a span of 10 bases. The CDR3, as DNA: TGTGCTAGTGGTTCGGGGCGGAGGCCCCAGCATTTT. It translates to CASGSGRRPQHF.

This clonotype has a count of ten or more. This sequence joins TRBV12-3 or TRBV12-4 and TRBJ2-6, with D possibly matching TRBD2 (7 bases). V lost 4 bases, J lost 0 bases, and 19 bases lay in between. The CDR3 is 19 residues long. CDR3 region: CASSSVRRGGGSGANVLTF. The CDR3 DNA is TGTGCCAGCAGTTCTGTCCGTAGGGGAGGGGGCTCTGGGGCCAACGTCCTGACTTTC.

This clonotype was seen many times. CDR3 in amino acids: CASSKRGGETQYF. DNA for the CDR3: TGTGCCAGCAGCAAAAGAGGGGGAGAGACCCAGTACTTC. This chain joins TRBV7-3 and TRBJ2-5; D may be TRBD1 (6 bases). This CDR3 contains 13 residues. The ends were cut back, 5 bases at V and 4 bases at J, with 11 bases in the middle. CDR1 and CDR2 from the germline V gene are SGHTA and FQGTGA.

At least ten counts were recorded for this clonotype. The CDR3 DNA is TGTGCCAGCAGCTTGGAGCTAGCGGGAGAGACCCAGTACTTC. As protein: CASSLELAGETQYF. V is TRBV7-9 and J is TRBJ2-5; 8 nucleotides agree with TRBD2. Germline CDR1 is SEHNR and CDR2 is FQNEAQ (reference sequence). J was trimmed by 4 bases and V by 3 bases; bases with no gene match: 4. This CDR3 comprises 14 residues.

This clonotype was seen repeatedly, ten times or more. One end of the junction is discordant with germline, which a read error may explain. This sequence joins TRBV19 and TRBJ1-3; D ambiguous. Germline CDR1 reads LNHDA; CDR2 reads SQIVND (reference sequence). The CDR3 length is 15 residues. The CDR3 protein is CAGSIGSFSGNTIYF. The CDR3 DNA sequence: TGTGCCGGTAGTATAGGCTCCTTCTCTGGAAACACCATATATTTT.

The CDR3 region is CARTNIQGMNTEAFF. CDR3 sequence (DNA): TGTGCCAGAACTAATATACAGGGCATGAACACTGAAGCTTTCTTT. This chain uses TRBV12-3 or TRBV12-4 with TRBJ1-1; perhaps TRBD1 as D (6 bases). The ends were cut back, 9 bases at V and 0 bases at J, with 17 bases in the middle. The CDR3 is made up of 15 amino acids.

This clonotype has a count of ten or more. The chain uses TRBV20-1 and TRBJ2-3, with a possible D match to TRBD2 (5 bases). The CDR3 covers 12 residues. Trimming stripped 3 bases from V and 9 bases from J, with 13 bases between. The germline V gene encodes CDR1 DFQATT and CDR2 SNEGSKA (reference sequence). In nucleotides, the CDR3 is TGCAGTGCTAGGGACCGACTACTCACGCAGTATTTT. It yields the protein CSARDRLLTQYF.

The chain couples TRBV5-1 to TRBJ1-1; 9 nucleotides line up with TRBD1. This CDR3 region has 16 residues. The V and J ends lost 0 bases and 0 bases, in that order; junction bases with no gene match: 3. Germline CDR1 reads SGHRS; CDR2 reads YFSETQ. The CDR3 loop reads CASSLGTGAVNTEAFF. The CDR3 bases are TGCGCCAGCAGCTTGGGGACAGGGGCGGTGAACACTGAAGCTTTCTTT. Using reference TRBV5-1 and TRBJ1-1 for the parts outside the CDR3, the full variable domain is KAGVTQTPRYLIKTRGQQVTLSCSPISGHRSVSWYQQTPGQGLQFLFEYFSETQRNKGNFPGRFSGRQFSNSRSEMNVSTLELGDSALYLCASSLGTGAVNTEAFFGQGTRLTVV.

In its sample, this clonotype was seen many times. The chain recombines TRBV7-2 with TRBJ2-7; 7 bases are a match to TRBD1. CDR1 and CDR2 (germline): SGHTA, FQGNSA. The V segment lost 4 bases and the J segment 4 bases; nucleotides outside the gene matches: 1. The CDR3 runs 12 residues. The CDR3 nucleotides are TGTGCCAGCAGCTCACAGGGGTACGAGCAGTACTTC. Protein product: CASSSQGYEQYF.

This clonotype was observed many times. The rearrangement uses TRBV27 and TRBJ1-6; unclear D gene. CDR3 size: 13 residues. The germline V gene has CDR1 MNHEY and CDR2 SMNVEV (reference sequence). V was trimmed by 4 bases and J by 8 bases, leaving 9 bases between them. The CDR3 coding sequence is TGTGCCAGCAGTTACTCGACTTATTCACCCCTCCACTTT. Protein product: CASSYSTYSPLHF.

Worth noting for this clonotype: A read error may be the cause here, since a much bigger clone is one base away. The chain combines TRBV5-1 with TRBJ2-1; D is undetermined. Germline CDR1 and CDR2: SGHRS and YFSETQ. CDR3 length: 12 residues. DNA of the CDR3: TGTGCCAGCAGCTTGACATACAATGAGCACTTCTTC. Protein: CASSLTYNEHFF.

This clonotype was counted at least ten times. The chain is built from TRBV5-6 and TRBJ1-6; 7 bases align to TRBD1. Germline V lookup: CDR1 SGHDT, CDR2 YYEEEE. The ends lost 2 bases at V and 0 bases at J; junction bases unmatched: 17. This CDR3 has 21 residues. In DNA form, the CDR3 reads TGTGCCAGCAGCTTCTTGGAAGACGGTACAGGGGCGAGCTCCTATAATTCACCCCTCCACTTT. Translated: CASSFLEDGTGASSYNSPLHF. Full variable domain (remainder filled in from reference TRBV5-6 and TRBJ1-6): DAGVTQSPTHLIKTRGQQVTLRCSPKSGHDTVSWYQQALGQGPQFIFQYYEEEERQRGNFPDRFSGHQFPNYSSELNVNALLLGDSALYLCASSFLEDGTGASSYNSPLHFGNGTRLTVT.

This clonotype was observed many times. J is TRBJ2-1 and V is TRBV9, with D possibly TRBD1 on 5 matching bases. Between the trimmed V and J ends, which lost 1 base and 5 bases, there was a span of 13 bases. The CDR3 loop spans 15 amino acids. The V gene's germline CDR1 is SGDLS and CDR2 YYNGEE. CDR3 DNA sequence: TGTGCCAGCAGCGTATCCACAGGTAAACACAATGAGCAGTTCTTC. Translation: CASSVSTGKHNEQFF. Together with reference TRBV9 and TRBJ2-1, the CDR3 gives the full variable domain: DSGVTQTPKHLITATGQRVTLRCSPRSGDLSVYWYQQSLDQGLQFLIQYYNGEERAKGNILERFSAQQFPDLHSELNLSSLELGDSALYFCASSVSTGKHNEQFFGPGTRLTVL.

This clonotype was picked up many times. J is TRBJ2-7 and V is TRBV6-6; 8 bases align to TRBD1. The CDR3 is 17 amino acids. Trimming took 6 bases from V and 2 from J; bases not matched to a gene: 15. CDR1 and CDR2 from the germline V gene are MNHNY and SVGAGI (reference sequence). The CDR3 loop is CASRPLQAQTGAYEQYF. CDR3 bases: TGTGCCAGCAGACCCCTCCAAGCACAGACAGGGGCCTACGAGCAGTACTTC.

This clonotype came up many times. A read error may explain this, as a much larger clone is one base away. This rearrangement joins TRBV20-1 to TRBJ2-7; 9 bases line up with TRBD2. Germline lookup yields CDR1 DFQATT and CDR2 SNEGSKA (reference sequence). This CDR3 comprises 11 residues. For the CDR3, the DNA is TGCAGTGCTCGAGCGGGAGGCGAGCAGTCCTTC. This encodes CSARAGGEQSF.

This clonotype was observed at least ten times. The rearrangement joins TRBV9 to TRBJ2-2; 13 bases line up with TRBD2. CDR3 size: 16 residues. Germline CDR1 SGDLS, CDR2 YYNGEE. The ends lost 5 bases at V and 6 bases at J; junction bases unmatched: 7. The CDR3 reads CASSQGLAGWAGELFF. CDR3 nucleotide sequence: TGTGCCAGCAGTCAGGGACTAGCGGGATGGGCCGGGGAGCTGTTTTTT.

This clonotype was seen more than once but under ten times. This sequence may be a read error, since a much larger clone differs from it by one base. V usage is TRBV6-5 and J usage is TRBJ1-5; weak D call: TRBD1 (6 bases). V lost 5 bases to trimming and J lost 3 bases, with 11 bases between them. The CDR3 totals 14 residues. Germline CDR1 reads MNHEY; CDR2 reads SVGAGI. This CDR3 is CASSHPGANQPQHF. CDR3 DNA: TGTGCCAGCAGTCACCCAGGGGCCAATCAGCCCCAGCATTTT.

In this sample, this clonotype turned up many times. J is TRBJ1-5 and V is TRBV6-1, with 10 bases lining up with TRBD1. This CDR3 has 15 residues. From germline, CDR1 is MNHNS and CDR2 SASEGT. V lost 6 bases to trimming and J lost 2 bases; unmatched junction nucleotides: 4. The CDR3 sequence: CASRGQGLGNQPQHF. The CDR3 DNA is TGTGCCAGCAGGGGACAGGGGTTGGGCAATCAGCCCCAGCATTTT.

This clonotype has a count of ten or more. The chain employs TRBV28 and TRBJ1-2; tentative D call: TRBD1 (5 bases). The germline V gene encodes CDR1 MDHEN and CDR2 SYDVKM. Deletions cut 5 bases from V and 4 bases from J, with 8 bases between. This CDR3 spans 12 amino acids. Here the CDR3 reads CASSTGRYGYTF. In DNA, the CDR3 is TGTGCCAGCAGTACAGGCCGCTATGGCTACACCTTC.

This clonotype was seen ten or more times. The gene calls are TRBV24-1 and TRBJ2-3; 13 bases fit TRBD2. CDR3 length equals 18 residues. Trimming took 3 bases from V and 3 from J; bases not matched to a gene: 8. The germline V gene encodes CDR1 KGHDR and CDR2 SFDVKD. Here the CDR3 reads CATSDPRLAGGGTDTQYF. In DNA, the CDR3 is TGTGCCACCAGTGATCCGAGACTAGCGGGAGGAGGGACAGATACGCAGTATTTT.

V and J are TRBV6-2 or TRBV6-3 and TRBJ1-1; D unclear. The V gene lost 4 bases and the J gene lost 5 bases, with 14 bases spanning the gap. The CDR3 is made up of 14 amino acids. Germline V gives CDR1 MNHEY, CDR2 SVGEGT. The CDR3 here is CASSWGPTGTEAFF. For the CDR3, the DNA is TGTGCCAGCAGTTGGGGTCCAACCGGGACTGAAGCTTTCTTT.

This clonotype appeared many times. Here the CDR3 DNA reads TGTGCCAGTAGTATGGCAGTCCAAGAGACCCAGTACTTC. Encoded protein: CASSMAVQETQYF. The chain has TRBV19 and TRBJ2-5; D is uncertain. Germline V gene data show CDR1 as LNHDA and CDR2 as SQIVND (reference sequence). This CDR3 comprises 13 residues. Trimming cost V 3 bases and J 1 base, with 6 bases left between them.

This clonotype was found many times. The genes are TRBV20-1 and TRBJ2-2, with TRBD2 matching 10 bases. CDR3 length equals 15 residues. Unmatched junction bases numbered 3, after V lost 0 bases and J lost 5 bases. Germline V CDR1 and CDR2: DFQATT, SNEGSKA (reference sequence). The CDR3 protein is CSARDPAGGTGELFF. In nucleotides, the CDR3 is TGCAGTGCTAGAGATCCAGCGGGAGGGACCGGGGAGCTGTTTTTT.

This clonotype was picked up many times. This chain joins TRBV2 and TRBJ2-1, with 9 bases that match TRBD2. J was trimmed by 5 bases and V by 2 bases; bases with no gene match: 7. The CDR3 loop spans 16 amino acids. The germline V gene has CDR1 SNHLY and CDR2 FYNNEI. CDR3 loop: CASSEFRTSENNEQFF. CDR3 in DNA: TGTGCCAGCAGTGAATTCCGGACTAGCGAGAACAATGAGCAGTTCTTC.